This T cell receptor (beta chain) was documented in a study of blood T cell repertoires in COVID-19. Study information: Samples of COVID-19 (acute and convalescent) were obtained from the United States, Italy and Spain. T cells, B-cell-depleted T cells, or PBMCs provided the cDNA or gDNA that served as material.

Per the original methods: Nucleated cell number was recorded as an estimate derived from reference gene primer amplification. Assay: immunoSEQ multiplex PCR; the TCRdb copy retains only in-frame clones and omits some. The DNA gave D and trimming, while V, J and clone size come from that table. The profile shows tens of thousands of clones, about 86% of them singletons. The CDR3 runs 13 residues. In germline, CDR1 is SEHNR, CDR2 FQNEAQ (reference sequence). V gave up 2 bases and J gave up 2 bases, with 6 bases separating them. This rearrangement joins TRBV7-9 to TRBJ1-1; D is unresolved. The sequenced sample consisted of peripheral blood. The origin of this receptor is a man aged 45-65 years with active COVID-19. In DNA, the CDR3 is TGTGCCAGCAGCTTAAGCGCAAACACTGAAGCTTTCTTT. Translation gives CASSLSANTEAFF.